This passage covers 27 T cell receptor beta chains from one sample sequenced in a study of chemoradiotherapy in HPV16-positive cancers (dated by TCRdb to between 2021 and 2024). The method was the immunoSEQ multiplex PCR assay. TCRdb took this table from immuneACCESS and kept in-frame rearrangements with V and J called. Such tables lack part of the clones; where checked against another copy, unresolved V genes explain under half of the gap, and the rest is unexplained. The sample table lists over 35,000 clones, around 82% of them with a count of one. The ten largest clones take up about 4.9% of the sample. The specimen was blood, collected from a patient who underwent chemoradiotherapy. These receptors all come from a human donor with HPV-associated anogenital cancer.

The J gene is TRBJ1-4, the V gene TRBV5-4; no definite D call. Germline CDR1 and CDR2: SGHNT and YYREEE (reference sequence). Between the trimmed V and J ends, which lost 1 base and 7 bases, there was a span of 8 bases. The CDR3 is 13 residues long. The CDR3 loop is CASSLFGIEKLFF. Written as DNA, the CDR3 is TGTGCCAGCAGCTTGTTTGGCATTGAAAAACTGTTTTTT.

V and J are TRBV6-5 and TRBJ2-2; D ambiguous. The CDR3 consists of 13 residues. Germline lookup yields CDR1 MNHEY and CDR2 SVGAGI. V gave up 3 bases and J gave up 4 bases, with 6 bases separating them. This CDR3 is CASSYKGTGELFF. The CDR3 nucleotides are TGTGCCAGCAGTTATAAGGGCACCGGGGAGCTGTTTTTT.

The chain is built from TRBV18 and TRBJ1-1; 9 nucleotides line up with TRBD1. From germline, CDR1 is KGHSH and CDR2 LQKENI. V gave up 3 bases and J gave up 3 bases; unmatched junction bases: 5. The CDR3 is 15 residues long. CDR3 residues: CASSPQQGADTEAFF. The DNA of the CDR3 is TGTGCCAGCTCACCCCAACAGGGGGCGGACACTGAAGCTTTCTTT.

This clone was recorded only once. The rearrangement joins TRBV5-6 to TRBJ2-1, with TRBD2 matching over 11 bases. The germline gives CDR1 SGHDT, CDR2 YYEEEE. J was trimmed by 12 bases and V by 0 bases; bases with no gene match: 11. This CDR3 has 16 amino acids. This CDR3 reads CASSLAVVAGGPGQFF. In nucleotides, the CDR3 is TGTGCCAGCAGCTTGGCGGTAGTAGCGGGGGGGCCTGGGCAGTTCTTC.

In regard to this clone: This specimen includes other DNA sequences encoding the same CDR3. This chain links TRBV6-6 with TRBJ1-1, with D hard to call. V was cut by 2 bases and J by 5 bases, with 6 bases left in between. Germline assignment: CDR1 MNHNY and CDR2 SVGAGI (reference sequence). This CDR3 contains 12 residues. The CDR3 DNA reads TGTGCCAGCAGTTACCTGGGGACTGAAGCTTTCTTT. This encodes CASSYLGTEAFF.

This chain connects TRBV7-2 to TRBJ1-1; D uncertain. This CDR3 has 14 amino acids. Trimming took off 2 bases at V and 0 bases at J, with 7 bases between the two ends. Germline V gene lookup returns CDR1 SGHTA and CDR2 FQGNSA. The CDR3 region is CASSLFRVNTEAFF. CDR3 bases: TGTGCCAGCAGCTTATTTAGGGTGAACACTGAAGCTTTCTTT.

This chain uses TRBV30 with TRBJ1-2; no firm D call. CDR3 size: 13 residues. Trimming removed 4 bases at V and 6 bases at J, with 15 bases between. Germline lookup yields CDR1 GTSNPN and CDR2 SVGIG (reference sequence). The CDR3 DNA reads as TGTGCCTGGACCGAGACCCCCGGCCATGGCTACACCTTC. Protein product: CAWTETPGHGYTF. Filled out from reference TRBV30 and TRBJ1-2, the complete variable domain reads SQTIHQWPATLVQPVGSPLSLECTVEGTSNPNLYWYRQAAGRGLQLLFYSVGIGQISSEVPQNLSASRPQDRQFILSSKKLLLSDSGFYLCAWTETPGHGYTFGSGTRLTVV.

The rearrangement links TRBV18 to TRBJ1-5, with a possible D match to TRBD1 (5 bases). CDR3 length: 17 residues. V lost 6 bases and J lost 0, with 18 bases in between. The germline CDR1 and CDR2 sequences are KGHSH and LQKENI. The CDR3, as DNA: TGTGCCAGCTCGCGTCTCCGGGACGGCGATAGCAATCAGCCCCAGCATTTT. Its translation is CASSRLRDGDSNQPQHF.

The DNA of the CDR3 is TGTGCCATCAGGAGACAGGGAGGTACCTCGGAGGCTTTCTTT. Protein product: CAIRRQGGTSEAFF. The chain has TRBV10-3 and TRBJ1-1, with 7 bases fitting TRBD1. The CDR3 covers 14 residues. Germline V gene data show CDR1 as ENHRY and CDR2 as SYGVKD. Trimming cost V 6 bases and J 11 bases; bases outside gene matches: 15.

This clone was counted once. This chain links TRBV6-5 with TRBJ2-2; TRBD1 matches 9 bases. Trimming cost V 6 bases and J 3 bases; bases outside gene matches: 5. CDR1 and CDR2 (germline): MNHEY, SVGAGI. The CDR3 runs 15 residues. The CDR3 sequence: CASSRTGVDTGELFF. DNA of the CDR3: TGTGCCAGCAGCCGGACAGGGGTGGACACCGGGGAGCTGTTTTTT.

This clone has just a few counts. The rearrangement links TRBV29-1 to TRBJ2-1, with 14 bases that match TRBD2. This CDR3 is built from 14 residues. Germline V gives CDR1 SQVTM, CDR2 ANQGSEA. V lost 7 bases and J lost 2; bases outside the gene matches: 1. The DNA of the CDR3 is TGCAGCGCGACTAGCGGGGGGGCCTACAATGAGCAGTTCTTC. Translation gives CSATSGGAYNEQFF.

The chain uses TRBV5-1 and TRBJ2-3; tentatively, D is TRBD1 (5 bases). The CDR3 covers 14 residues. The germline V and J ends were trimmed by 2 bases and 2 bases, with 9 bases remaining between them. Germline V lookup: CDR1 SGHRS, CDR2 YFSETQ. CDR3 DNA sequence: TGCGCCAGCAGCTTCGGACAAACCACAGATACGCAGTATTTT. Translated, it gives CASSFGQTTDTQYF.

This chain joins TRBV7-2 and TRBJ2-2; D remains unclear. The germline CDR1 and CDR2 sequences are SGHTA and FQGNSA. Trimming removed 1 base at V and 5 bases at J, with 8 bases between. This CDR3 has 14 amino acids. CDR3 bases: TGTGCCAGCAGCTTAGAAGGGTGGACCGGGGAGCTGTTTTTT. Its translation: CASSLEGWTGELFF. Complete variable domain (other parts from reference TRBV7-2 and TRBJ2-2): GAGVSQSPSNKVTEKGKDVELRCDPISGHTALYWYRQSLGQGLEFLIYFQGNSAPDKSGLPSDRFSAERTGGSVSTLTIQRTQQEDSAVYLCASSLEGWTGELFFGEGSRLTVL.

The chain uses TRBV7-2 and TRBJ1-2; 9 bases fit TRBD1. Germline assignment: CDR1 SGHTA and CDR2 FQGNSA. With 3 bases clipped from V and 4 bases from J, the junction kept 0 bases outside the gene matches. The CDR3 is made up of 13 amino acids. CDR3 protein: CASSLDRGYGYTF. In DNA, the CDR3 is TGTGCCAGCAGCTTGGACAGGGGCTATGGCTACACCTTC.

The rearrangement links TRBV7-2 to TRBJ2-3, with TRBD2 identical over 8 bases. The CDR3 is 16 amino acids. Looked up from germline, CDR1 is SGHTA and CDR2 is FQGNSA. J was trimmed by 2 bases and V by 1 base; bases with no gene match: 5. Here the CDR3 DNA reads TGTGCCAGCAGCTTAGTTATTAGCGGGGTCACAGATACGCAGTATTTT. Protein sequence: CASSLVISGVTDTQYF.

This rearrangement joins TRBV7-6 to TRBJ1-1; a possible D gene is TRBD1 (6 bases). There are 13 residues in the CDR3. CDR1 and CDR2 from the germline V gene are SGHVS and FNYEAQ. The V end lost 2 bases, the J end lost 5 bases, and 9 bases lay between the germline ends. CDR3 in amino acids: CASSLKGGTEAFF. The CDR3 bases are TGTGCCAGCAGCTTAAAGGGGGGGACTGAAGCTTTCTTT.

The J gene is TRBJ2-7, the V gene TRBV7-9; D gene unclear. Germline loops: CDR1 SEHNR, CDR2 FQNEAQ (reference sequence). CDR3 size: 15 residues. V was shortened by 2 bases and J by 0 bases, with 11 bases between the two germline ends. The CDR3 is CASSLSPGNSYEQYF. The CDR3 DNA sequence: TGTGCCAGCAGCTTAAGTCCCGGTAACTCCTACGAGCAGTACTTC.

V gene TRBV5-1 combines with J gene TRBJ2-1; 8 nucleotides align to TRBD1. From germline, CDR1 is SGHRS and CDR2 YFSETQ. V shed 1 base and J 5 bases; nucleotides not matched to a gene: 8. The CDR3 has 16 residues. CDR3 in amino acids: CASSLRTGSRNNEQFF. In DNA, the CDR3 is TGCGCCAGCAGCTTGAGGACAGGGAGTCGTAACAATGAGCAGTTCTTC.

This clone was observed a handful of times. J is TRBJ1-1 and V is TRBV6-5; D is unclear. The ends were cut back, 8 bases at V and 1 base at J, with 11 bases in the middle. Germline V gene data show CDR1 as MNHEY and CDR2 as SVGAGI. The CDR3 sequence is 13 residues long. The CDR3 coding sequence is TGTGCCAGCTCTAAAGAAGGGAACACTGAAGCTTTCTTT. Translation gives CASSKEGNTEAFF.

This clone was seen a handful of times. The chain is built from TRBV6-1 and TRBJ1-1, with 7 positions matching TRBD1. Germline V CDR1 and CDR2: MNHNS, SASEGT. V was clipped by 5 bases and J by 6 bases; unmatched bases: 6. The CDR3 covers 13 residues. CDR3 in amino acids: CASSLPGTAEAFF. The CDR3 DNA reads as TGTGCCAGCAGTCTACCCGGGACAGCTGAAGCTTTCTTT.

The V gene is TRBV5-6, the J gene TRBJ1-2; D unclear. Germline CDR1 reads SGHDT; CDR2 reads YYEEEE. V was cut by 4 bases and J by 4 bases, with 8 bases left in between. This CDR3 is 12 amino acids long. CDR3 protein: CASSGGVYGYTF. CDR3 bases: TGTGCCAGCAGCGGCGGGGTCTATGGCTACACCTTC.

This clone was seen once. The chain recombines TRBV27 with TRBJ2-5; D is possibly TRBD1 or TRBD2 (5 bases each). The ends were cut back, 3 bases at V and 9 bases at J, with 17 bases in the middle. The CDR3 contains 14 residues. Germline values: CDR1 MNHEY, CDR2 SMNVEV (reference sequence). The CDR3 loop reads CASSFRDGLWAQYF. DNA of the CDR3: TGTGCCAGCAGTTTCCGGGACGGCCTTTGGGCCCAGTACTTC.

V gene TRBV4-1 combines with J gene TRBJ2-3; 7 bases are a match to TRBD2. The ends lost 5 bases at V and 3 bases at J; junction bases unmatched: 5. Germline V CDR1 and CDR2: MGHRA, YSYEKL. This CDR3 has 14 residues. This chain's CDR3 is CASSGGVKTDTQYF. The CDR3 DNA reads TGCGCCAGCAGCGGGGGGGTTAAGACAGATACGCAGTATTTT.

The chain employs TRBV7-6 and TRBJ2-2; no clear D gene. Germline CDR1 is SGHVS and CDR2 is FNYEAQ. V was trimmed by 1 base and J by 2 bases, leaving 8 bases between them. This CDR3 contains 15 residues. This chain's CDR3 is CASSLDYSNTGELFF. Written as DNA, the CDR3 is TGTGCCAGCAGCTTAGATTATTCTAACACCGGGGAGCTGTTTTTT.

Here the CDR3 reads CASSLDDGGGSEQYF. The CDR3 DNA reads TGCGCCAGCAGCTTGGATGATGGGGGGGGGAGTGAGCAGTACTTC. This sequence joins TRBV5-1 and TRBJ2-7; the match to TRBD2 covers 7 bases. The CDR3 is 15 residues long. Germline-derived CDR1 and CDR2 are SGHRS and YFSETQ. V shed 0 bases, J shed 7 bases, and the junction held 10 bases outside the gene matches.

The chain has TRBV2 and TRBJ1-5, with 7 bases identical to TRBD1. The CDR3 sequence is 15 residues long. The J segment lost 2 bases and the V segment lost 5 bases, leaving 6 bases of the junction unmatched. Germline V gives CDR1 SNHLY, CDR2 FYNNEI. CDR3 coding DNA: TGTGCCAGCAGTAACAGGGGAGGGGGCAATCAGCCCCAGCATTTT. It codes for CASSNRGGGNQPQHF.

The V and J genes are TRBV10-1 and TRBJ2-5; D is undetermined. Deletions cut 0 bases from V and 5 bases from J, with 4 bases between. Germline assignment: CDR1 WNHNN and CDR2 SYGVQD (reference sequence). This CDR3 is built from 12 residues. CDR3 DNA: TGCGCCAGCAGTGAGTCGACGGAGACCCAGTACTTC. This encodes CASSESTETQYF.